The sequence of this T cell receptor (beta chain) was determined in a study of T cell clonotyping in hematopoietic cell transplantation (dated by TCRdb to the early 2020s). For context, the study as a whole: A total of 150 or so blood samples were gathered in the study from fewer than 40 consecutive transplant recipients along with their related donors. Patient recruitment ran from 2015 to January 2017, and follow-up continued until late 2020 or death. What the study reported, not specific to this receptor: Donor and pretransplant recipient Inverse Simpson Index values predicted broader posttransplant TCR repertoire diversity. After transplant, TCR diversity in recipients dropped, and pathologically expanded clonotypes climbed progressively between day 30 and day 180. The sample size was limited, and CD4 and CD8 repertoire contributions could not be separated because cells were not sorted. Overlap with donor repertoires was found for only a small fraction of recipient repertoires, with over 95% found to appear de novo at the given depth.

Notes on this clone: The target of this receptor is not known. No base quality values were provided; no much bigger clone lies one nucleotide off.

V sheds 2 bases and J sheds 2 bases, leaving 16 bases between their ends. Reading from cysteine to phenylalanine, the CDR3 counts 17 amino acids. Of all the DNA, just the CDR3 is kept, 51 bases in frame from base 1. CDR1 and CDR2 are read off the germline V gene as SGHVS and FNYEAQ. The immunoSEQ assay, a bias-controlled multiplex PCR using V- and J-specific primers, was used to amplify TCR beta CDR3 regions from genomic DNA. In a second PCR step, a proprietary barcode and Illumina adapter sequences were attached to the CDR3 amplicons. An Illumina MiSeq instrument was used to sequence the CDR3 libraries. As for the original processing: immunoSEQ Analyzer 3.0 was used for export and quality control, with R Bioconductor and Immunarch used for downstream analyses. Only productive rearrangements in the normalized downsampled data set went into calculating the repertoire metrics. In the normalized cohort, a clonotype counted as pathologically expanded if the clonotype was larger than 5 templates. The Inverse Simpson Index was used to measure repertoire diversity. CMV-specificity analyses were carried out on the non-normalized data set to capture all clonotypes. Sourced from immuneACCESS, this table was stored by TCRdb with only in-frame sequences that have V and J called. A share of the clones is absent; for the studies checked, an unresolved V gene accounts for under half, and the remainder has no known explanation. V and J calls plus clone size are reproduced from that table; the DNA served to infer D and trimming. This sample has approximately 20,000 clones in its table, and 79% of those were observed once. The ten most abundant clones make up under 15% of the sample.

Blood samples for TCR beta sequencing were provided by related transplant donors. Using Nuclei Lysis Solution, genomic DNA was extracted from unfractionated peripheral blood mononuclear cells that were either fresh or cryopreserved. The chain couples TRBV7-6 to TRBJ2-1, and the D gene may be TRBD2, 6 bases matching. Sequenced material: peripheral blood mononuclear cells. The source of this sequence is a man in his sixties in good health. Some clones in this sample may be carry-over from other donors' samples. At the DNA level, the sequence is TGTGCCAGCAGCTTAACGGGGGACGGGGAACCCTACAATGAGCAGTTCTTC. The encoded protein is CASSLTGDGEPYNEQFF.